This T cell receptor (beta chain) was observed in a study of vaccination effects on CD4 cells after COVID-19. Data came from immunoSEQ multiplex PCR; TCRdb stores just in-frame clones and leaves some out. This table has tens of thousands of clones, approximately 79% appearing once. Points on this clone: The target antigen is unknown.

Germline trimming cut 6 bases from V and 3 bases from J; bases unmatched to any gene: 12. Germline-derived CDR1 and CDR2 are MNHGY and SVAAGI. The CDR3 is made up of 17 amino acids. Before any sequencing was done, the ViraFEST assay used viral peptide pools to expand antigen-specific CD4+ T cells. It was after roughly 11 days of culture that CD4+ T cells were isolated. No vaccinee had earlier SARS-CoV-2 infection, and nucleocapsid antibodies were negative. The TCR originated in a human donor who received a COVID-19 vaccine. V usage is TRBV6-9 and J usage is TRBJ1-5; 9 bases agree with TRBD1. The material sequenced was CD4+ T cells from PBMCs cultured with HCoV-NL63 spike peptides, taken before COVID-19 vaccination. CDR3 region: CASSPRTGQGYNQPQHF. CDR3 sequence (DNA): TGTGCCAGCAGCCCGAGGACGGGACAGGGATACAATCAGCCCCAGCATTTT.